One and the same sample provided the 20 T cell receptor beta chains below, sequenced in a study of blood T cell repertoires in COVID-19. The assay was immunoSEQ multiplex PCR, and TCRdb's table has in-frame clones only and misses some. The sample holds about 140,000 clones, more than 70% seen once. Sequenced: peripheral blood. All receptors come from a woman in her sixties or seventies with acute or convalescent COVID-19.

The CDR3 spells CASSLTGGAGYTF. Here the CDR3 DNA reads TGTGCCAGCAGCCTAACAGGGGGCGCGGGCTACACCTTC. The V and J genes are TRBV3-1 (or the pseudogene TRBV3-2) and TRBJ1-2, with 9 nucleotides matching TRBD1. The CDR3 totals 13 residues. The V gene end was trimmed by 4 bases and the J gene end by 8 bases; junction bases not matched to a gene: 5. The germline gives CDR1 LGHDT, CDR2 YNNKEL (reference sequence).

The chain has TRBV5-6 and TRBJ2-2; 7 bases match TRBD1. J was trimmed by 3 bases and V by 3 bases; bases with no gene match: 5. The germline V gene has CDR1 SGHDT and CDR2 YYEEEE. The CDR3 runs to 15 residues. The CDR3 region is CASSYRGVHTGELFF. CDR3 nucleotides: TGTGCCAGCAGCTACAGGGGTGTGCACACCGGGGAGCTGTTTTTT.

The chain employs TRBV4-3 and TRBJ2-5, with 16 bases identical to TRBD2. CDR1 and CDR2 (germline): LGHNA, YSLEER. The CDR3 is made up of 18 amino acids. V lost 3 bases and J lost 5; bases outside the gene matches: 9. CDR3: CASSQAGTSGGAGETQYF. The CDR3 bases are TGCGCCAGCAGCCAGGCCGGGACTAGCGGGGGGGCCGGGGAGACCCAGTACTTC.

The CDR3 coding sequence is TGTGCCAGCAGCCTAAACCGCGATTCACCCCTCCACTTT. This sequence encodes CASSLNRDSPLHF. V and J are TRBV7-3 and TRBJ1-6, with unresolved D. The CDR3 runs to 13 residues. The V gene's germline CDR1 is SGHTA and CDR2 FQGTGA. V was clipped by 5 bases and J by 8 bases, with 10 bases between them. The full variable domain, with the rest looked up from reference TRBV7-3 and TRBJ1-6, is GAGVSQTPSNKVTEKGKYVELRCDPISGHTALYWYRQSLGQGPEFLIYFQGTGAADDSGLPNDRFFAVRPEGSVSTLKIQRTERGDSAVYLCASSLNRDSPLHFGNGTRLTVT.

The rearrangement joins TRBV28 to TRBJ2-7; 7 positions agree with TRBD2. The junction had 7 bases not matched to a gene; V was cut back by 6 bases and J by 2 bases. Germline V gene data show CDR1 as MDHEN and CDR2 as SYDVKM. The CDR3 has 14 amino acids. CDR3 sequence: CASRAGTTTYEQYF. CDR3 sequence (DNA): TGTGCCAGCAGAGCGGGGACGACTACCTACGAGCAGTACTTC. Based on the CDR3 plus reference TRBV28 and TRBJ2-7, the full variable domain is DVKVTQSSRYLVKRTGEKVFLECVQDMDHENMFWYRQDPGLGLRLIYFSYDVKMKEKGDIPEGYSVSREKKERFSLILESASTNQTSMYLCASRAGTTTYEQYFGPGTRLTVT.

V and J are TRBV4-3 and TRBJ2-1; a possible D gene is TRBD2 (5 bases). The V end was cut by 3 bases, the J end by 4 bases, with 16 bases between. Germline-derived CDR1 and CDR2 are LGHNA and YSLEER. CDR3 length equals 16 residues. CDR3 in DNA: TGCGCCAGCAGCCAGATAGCGAGGTCGGGGTACAATGAGCAGTTCTTC. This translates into CASSQIARSGYNEQFF.

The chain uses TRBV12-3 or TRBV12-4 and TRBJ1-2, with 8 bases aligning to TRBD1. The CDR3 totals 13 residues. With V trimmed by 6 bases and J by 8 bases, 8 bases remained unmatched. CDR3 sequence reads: CASRITGGWGYTF. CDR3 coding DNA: TGTGCCAGCAGGATAACAGGGGGTTGGGGCTACACCTTC.

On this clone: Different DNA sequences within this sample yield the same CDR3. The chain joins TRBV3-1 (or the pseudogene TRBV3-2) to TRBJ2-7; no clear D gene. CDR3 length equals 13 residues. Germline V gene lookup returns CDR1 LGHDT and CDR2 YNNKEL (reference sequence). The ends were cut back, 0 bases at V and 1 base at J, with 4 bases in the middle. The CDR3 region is CASSQDRSYEQYF. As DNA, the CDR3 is TGTGCCAGCAGCCAAGACAGGTCCTACGAGCAGTACTTC.

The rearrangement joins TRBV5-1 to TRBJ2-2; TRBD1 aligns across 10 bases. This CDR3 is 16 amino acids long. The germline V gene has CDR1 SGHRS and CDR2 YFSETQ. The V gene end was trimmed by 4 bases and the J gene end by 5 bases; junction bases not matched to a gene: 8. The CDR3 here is CASSLFGTGATGELFF. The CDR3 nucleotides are TGCGCCAGCAGCCTATTCGGGACAGGGGCTACCGGGGAGCTGTTTTTT.

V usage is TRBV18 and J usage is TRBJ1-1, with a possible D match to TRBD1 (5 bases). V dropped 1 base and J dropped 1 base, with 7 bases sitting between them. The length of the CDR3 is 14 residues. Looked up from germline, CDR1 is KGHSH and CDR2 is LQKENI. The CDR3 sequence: CASSPLGGNTEAFF. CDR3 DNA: TGTGCCAGCTCACCACTGGGGGGGAACACTGAAGCTTTCTTT.

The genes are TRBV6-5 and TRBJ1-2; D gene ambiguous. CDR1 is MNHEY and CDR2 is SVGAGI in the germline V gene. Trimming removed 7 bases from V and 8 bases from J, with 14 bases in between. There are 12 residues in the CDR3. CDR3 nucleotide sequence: TGTGCCAGCACCCCCGGGATTAAAGGCTACACCTTC. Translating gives CASTPGIKGYTF.

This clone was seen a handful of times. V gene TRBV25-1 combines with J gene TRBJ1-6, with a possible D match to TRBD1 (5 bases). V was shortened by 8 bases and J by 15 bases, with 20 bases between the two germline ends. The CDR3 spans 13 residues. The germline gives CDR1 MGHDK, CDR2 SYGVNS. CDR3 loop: CASGMDGTRVLHF. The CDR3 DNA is TGTGCCAGCGGAATGGACGGTACCAGGGTCCTCCACTTT.

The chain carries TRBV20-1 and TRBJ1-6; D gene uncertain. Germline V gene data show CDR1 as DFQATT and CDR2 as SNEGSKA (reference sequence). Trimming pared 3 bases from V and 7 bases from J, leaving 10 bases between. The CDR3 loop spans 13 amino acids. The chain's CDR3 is CSASQTINSPLHF. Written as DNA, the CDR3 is TGCAGTGCTAGTCAGACAATCAATTCACCCCTCCACTTT.

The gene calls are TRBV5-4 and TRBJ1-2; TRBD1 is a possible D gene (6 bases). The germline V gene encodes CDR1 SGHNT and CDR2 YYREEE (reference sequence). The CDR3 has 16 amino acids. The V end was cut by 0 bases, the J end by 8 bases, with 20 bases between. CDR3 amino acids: CASSLALRGPSGGYTF. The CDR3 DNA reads TGTGCCAGCAGCTTGGCCCTCAGGGGCCCCTCCGGGGGCTACACCTTC.

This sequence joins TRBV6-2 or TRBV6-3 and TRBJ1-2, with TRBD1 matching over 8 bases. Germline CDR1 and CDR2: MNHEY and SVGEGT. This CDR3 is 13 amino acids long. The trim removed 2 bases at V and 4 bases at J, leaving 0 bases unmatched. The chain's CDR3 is CASSYDRGYGYTF. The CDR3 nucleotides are TGTGCCAGCAGTTACGACAGGGGCTATGGCTACACCTTC.

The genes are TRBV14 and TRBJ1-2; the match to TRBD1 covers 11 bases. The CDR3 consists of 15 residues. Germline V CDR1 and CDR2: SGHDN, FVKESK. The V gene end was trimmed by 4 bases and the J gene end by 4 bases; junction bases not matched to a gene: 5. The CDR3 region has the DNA TGTGCCAGCAGCCGTACCGGGACAGGGGGCTATGGCTACACCTTC. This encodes CASSRTGTGGYGYTF.

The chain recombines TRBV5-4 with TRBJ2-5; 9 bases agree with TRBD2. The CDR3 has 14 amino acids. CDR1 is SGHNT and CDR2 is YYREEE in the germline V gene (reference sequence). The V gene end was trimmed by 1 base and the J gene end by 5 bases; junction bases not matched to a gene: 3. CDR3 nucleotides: TGTGCCAGCAGCTTGCGTAGCGGGGGTGAGACCCAGTACTTC. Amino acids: CASSLRSGGETQYF.

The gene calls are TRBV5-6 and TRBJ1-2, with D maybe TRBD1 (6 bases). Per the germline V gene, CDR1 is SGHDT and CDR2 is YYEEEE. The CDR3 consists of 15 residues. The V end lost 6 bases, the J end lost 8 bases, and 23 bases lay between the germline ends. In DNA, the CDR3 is TGTGCCAGCACCCTCCCAGGGGCGGTATTGGGCGGCTACACCTTC. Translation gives CASTLPGAVLGGYTF.

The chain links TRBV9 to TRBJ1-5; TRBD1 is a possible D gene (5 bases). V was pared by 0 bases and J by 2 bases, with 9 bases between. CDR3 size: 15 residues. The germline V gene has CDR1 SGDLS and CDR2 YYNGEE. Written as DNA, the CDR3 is TGTGCCAGCAGCGTAGAGGGGAATCGCAATCAGCCCCAGCATTTT. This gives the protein CASSVEGNRNQPQHF.

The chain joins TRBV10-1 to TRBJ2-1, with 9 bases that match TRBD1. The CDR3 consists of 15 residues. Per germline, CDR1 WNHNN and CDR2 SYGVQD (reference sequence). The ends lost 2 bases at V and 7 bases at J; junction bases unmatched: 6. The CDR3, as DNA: TGCGCCAGCAGTGAGCAACAGGGGGCCAGGAATGAGCAGTTCTTC. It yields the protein CASSEQQGARNEQFF.